This T cell receptor beta chain was identified during a study of blood T cells in healthy people across ages. Findings of the study overall: The long-lived group displayed more naive CD4+ cells, plus higher diversity, than the aged donors did.

PCR was performed a second time for roughly 7 to 12 cycles using a sample-barcoded 5' primer and a J-beta primer mix. Each cDNA molecule was tagged by a template-switch adaptor with 12 random nucleotides. Each CDR3 protein gets one entry after TCRdb re-called the 5' RACE reads with MiXCR. The sample records more than 650,000 distinct CDR3 sequences, roughly 26% being singletons. Donors gave around 10 milliliters of peripheral blood apiece. After removal of 0 bases from V and 0 bases from J, the junction contained 10 bases not matched to a gene. Germline lookup yields CDR1 SGHRS and CDR2 YFSETQ. This CDR3 contains 19 residues. This clonotype was seen a few times. Its antigen remains unidentified. These sequences were also reported in another study, on T cells of mothers and their children. As that study records: Related mother-child pairs showed slightly, non-significantly higher overlap than unrelated pairs.

The rearrangement uses TRBV5-1 and TRBJ2-3, with 10 bases fitting TRBD2. Input material: blood. This TCR came from a boy younger than 18 in good health. CDR3: CASSLGLSSGGPSTDTQYF. The CDR3 DNA reads as TGCGCCAGCAGCTTGGGTCTGTCTAGCGGGGGCCCTAGCACAGATACGCAGTATTTT.